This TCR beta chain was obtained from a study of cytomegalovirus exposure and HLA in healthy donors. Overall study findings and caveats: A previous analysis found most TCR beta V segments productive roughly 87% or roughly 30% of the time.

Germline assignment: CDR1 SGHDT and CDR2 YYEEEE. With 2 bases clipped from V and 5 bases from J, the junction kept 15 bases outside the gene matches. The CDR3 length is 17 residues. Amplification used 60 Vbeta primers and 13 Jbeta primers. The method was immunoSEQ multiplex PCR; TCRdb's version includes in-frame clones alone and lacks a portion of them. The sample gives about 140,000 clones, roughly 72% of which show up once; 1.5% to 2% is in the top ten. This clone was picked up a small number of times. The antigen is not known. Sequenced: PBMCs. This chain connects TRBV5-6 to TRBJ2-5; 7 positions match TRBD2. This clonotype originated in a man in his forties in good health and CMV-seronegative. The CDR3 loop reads CASSFAIERDLRETQYF. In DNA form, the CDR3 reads TGTGCCAGCAGCTTCGCGATCGAGCGGGACCTCCGGGAGACCCAGTACTTC.